The T cell receptor beta chain under discussion was sequenced for a study of blood T cells in healthy people across ages. General study findings and limits: With age, beta diversity per million T cells declined roughly linearly, significantly by approximately 40. Naive T cell percentage strongly correlated with TCR beta diversity. A greater number of naive CD4+ cells and higher diversity distinguished long-lived donors from aged donors.

A word on this clonotype: Its antigen is as yet unknown.

Sample-barcoded 5' priming and a J-beta primer mix drove a second PCR of roughly 7 to 11 cycles. TCRdb used MiXCR to reprocess the 5' RACE reads, holding one entry per CDR3 protein. This sample has 2 million or so distinct CDR3 sequences, with approximately 50% found just once. The V gene end was trimmed by 5 bases and the J gene end by 7 bases; junction bases not matched to a gene: 7. This CDR3 is built from 14 residues. The V gene's germline CDR1 is MNHEY and CDR2 SVGAGI. This chain connects TRBV6-5 to TRBJ1-5; 8 nucleotides line up with TRBD1. This sequence was found in a woman aged 35 to 49 in good health. What was sequenced was blood. The CDR3 region is CASSIGQGRQPQHF. The CDR3, as DNA: TGTGCCAGCAGTATCGGACAGGGTCGGCAGCCCCAGCATTTT.